The 28 T cell receptor beta chains below were found in one sample sequenced in a study of T cell repertoires in cytomegalovirus infection (dated by TCRdb to the late 2010s). The sequencing machine was an Illumina HiSeq 1500. TCRdb reworked the public reads: Q25 trimming with fastp, MiXCR clone assembly, productive beta chains retained. Every entry covers one CDR3 protein and lists the most common genes and DNA from its rows. The sample has 270,000 or so distinct CDR3 sequences on record, about a sixth of them singletons. Together, the top ten hold around 47% of the sample. Sequencing used CD8+ T cells from PBMCs. Receptor source: a human donor in good health (CMV status not recorded). Some clones in this sample may be carry-over from other donors' samples.

The J gene is TRBJ2-3, the V gene TRBV6-6; unclear D gene. This CDR3 is built from 17 residues. Per germline, CDR1 MNHNY and CDR2 SVGAGI (reference sequence). Trimming removed 2 bases from V and 0 bases from J, with 15 bases in between. The CDR3 spells CASSYTPRASSTDTQYF. The CDR3 DNA reads TGTGCCAGCAGTTACACCCCAAGGGCTTCTAGCACAGATACGCAGTATTTT.

The chain uses TRBV24-1 and TRBJ2-7; no firm D call. Trimming removed 4 bases from V and 3 bases from J, with 9 bases in between. The CDR3 length is 13 residues. CDR1 and CDR2 from the germline V gene are KGHDR and SFDVKD. CDR3 amino acids: CATSDADGYEQYF. CDR3 DNA: TGTGCCACCAGTGACGCCGACGGCTACGAGCAGTACTTC.

This clonotype showed up many times. This chain connects TRBV7-6 to TRBJ1-5, with no clear D. Per germline, CDR1 SGHVS and CDR2 FNYEAQ. V was clipped by 1 base and J by 2 bases, with 15 bases between them. This CDR3 spans 17 amino acids. The CDR3 coding sequence is TGTGCCAGCAGCTTAGGGGGTGAATGGGGAGGCAATCAGCCCCAGCATTTT. This sequence encodes CASSLGGEWGGNQPQHF.

About this clonotype: A much larger clonotype is one base distant, so this may be a read error. This chain connects TRBV28 to TRBJ1-5; D uncertain. V was pared by 2 bases and J by 8 bases, with 7 bases between. The CDR3 extends over 12 amino acids. Germline CDR1 reads MDHEN; CDR2 reads SYDVKM. The CDR3 loop is CASSLENKPQHF. CDR3 in DNA: TGTGCCAGCAGTTTAGAAAATAAGCCCCAGCATTTT.

The rearrangement joins TRBV19 to TRBJ1-1, with a possible D match to TRBD1 (5 bases). Deletions cut 7 bases from V and 5 bases from J, with 17 bases between. Germline CDR1 is LNHDA and CDR2 is SQIVND (reference sequence). This CDR3 comprises 14 residues. CDR3 amino acids: CASTLQGPGTEAFF. The CDR3 region has the DNA TGTGCCAGTACCCTGCAGGGCCCGGGGACTGAAGCTTTCTTT.

Only a few counts were recorded for this clonotype. Given a much more abundant clone one base away, this may be a read error. This chain connects TRBV12-3 or TRBV12-4 to TRBJ2-1, with 10 bases that match TRBD2. V was pared by 5 bases and J by 5 bases, with 9 bases of the junction left unmatched. This CDR3 region has 16 residues. The CDR3 region has the DNA TGTGCCAGCAGTCCTAGCGGGGGAAGCGATCACAATGAGCAGTTCTTC. This sequence encodes CASSPSGGSDHNEQFF.

The V call is TRBV28, the J call TRBJ2-1; D remains unclear. The germline V and J ends were trimmed by 2 bases and 2 bases, with 7 bases remaining between them. Germline lookup yields CDR1 MDHEN and CDR2 SYDVKM. This CDR3 region has 14 residues. CDR3 loop: CASSLTPTYNEQFF. The DNA for the CDR3 is TGTGCCAGCAGTTTAACGCCTACCTACAATGAGCAGTTCTTC. The full variable domain, in which reference TRBV28 and TRBJ2-1 provide the parts outside the CDR3, is DVKVTQSSRYLVKRTGEKVFLECVQDMDHENMFWYRQDPGLGLRLIYFSYDVKMKEKGDIPEGYSVSREKKERFSLILESASTNQTSMYLCASSLTPTYNEQFFGPGTRLTVL.

The chain couples TRBV4-1 to TRBJ2-3, with 8 bases fitting TRBD1. The CDR3 loop spans 16 amino acids. The junction had 4 bases not matched to a gene; V was cut back by 2 bases and J by 0 bases. Germline V CDR1 and CDR2: MGHRA, YSYEKL. CDR3 nucleotides: TGCGCCAGCAGCCAAACCCGGACAGGGAGCACAGATACGCAGTATTTT. This codes for CASSQTRTGSTDTQYF.

The V call is TRBV19, the J call TRBJ2-7, with a tentative D call TRBD1 (5 bases). CDR1 is LNHDA, CDR2 SQIVND, per germline (reference sequence). V lost 5 bases, J lost 1 base, and 12 bases lay in between. CDR3 size: 14 residues. The CDR3 bases are TGTGCCAGTAGTTGGGGCCGCGATTCCTACGAGCAGTACTTC. This gives the protein CASSWGRDSYEQYF. Full variable domain (rest looked up from reference TRBV19 and TRBJ2-7): DGGITQSPKYLFRKEGQNVTLSCEQNLNHDAMYWYRQDPGQGLRLIYYSQIVNDFQKGDIAEGYSVSREKKESFPLTVTSAQKNPTAFYLCASSWGRDSYEQYFGPGTRLTVT.

CDR3 DNA: TGTGCCAGCTCACCATCGACAGATCAATACAATGAGCAGTTCTTC. This codes for CASSPSTDQYNEQFF. V usage is TRBV18 and J usage is TRBJ2-1; a weak D match, TRBD1 (5 bases). Germline V gene data show CDR1 as KGHSH and CDR2 as LQKENI. The CDR3 extends over 15 amino acids. V was trimmed by 2 bases and J by 4 bases, leaving 12 bases between them. Full variable domain (outside the CDR3, taken from reference TRBV18 and TRBJ2-1): NAGVMQNPRHLVRRRGQEARLRCSPMKGHSHVYWYRQLPEEGLKFMVYLQKENIIDESGMPKERFSAEFPKEGPSILRIQQVVRGDSAAYFCASSPSTDQYNEQFFGPGTRLTVL.

This clonotype turned up a few times. The genes are TRBV4-2 and TRBJ1-5; perhaps TRBD1 as D (5 bases). V was trimmed by 1 base and J by 0 bases, leaving 7 bases between them. The CDR3 loop spans 15 amino acids. Germline CDR1 and CDR2: LGHNA and YNFKEQ. This CDR3 reads CASSQVGGSNQPQHF. Written as DNA, the CDR3 is TGTGCCAGCAGCCAAGTCGGGGGTAGCAATCAGCCCCAGCATTTT.

This clonotype was seen a handful of times. This sequence joins TRBV6-6 and TRBJ1-1; D unresolved. V was pared by 0 bases and J by 3 bases, with 11 bases between. This CDR3 is built from 15 residues. Germline CDR1 MNHNY, CDR2 SVGAGI (reference sequence). The CDR3 spells CASSYSRGVDTEAFF. As DNA, the CDR3 is TGTGCCAGCAGTTACTCGCGGGGTGTAGACACTGAAGCTTTCTTT.

This chain uses TRBV2 with TRBJ2-1; D not certain. The germline gives CDR1 SNHLY, CDR2 FYNNEI. With 2 bases removed from V and 5 bases from J, the gap between germline ends came to 7 bases. The CDR3 spans 13 residues. CDR3 nucleotide sequence: TGTGCCAGCAGTGAATTTTTGAACAATGAGCAGTTCTTC. Translating gives CASSEFLNNEQFF.

This clonotype was found many times. The V and J genes are TRBV7-6 and TRBJ2-7; TRBD2 agrees at 7 bases. The V segment lost 1 base and the J segment 2 bases; nucleotides outside the gene matches: 5. Germline lookup yields CDR1 SGHVS and CDR2 FNYEAQ. This CDR3 is 15 amino acids long. CDR3 nucleotide sequence: TGTGCCAGCAGCTTAGGTCTAGCGGACACCTACGAGCAGTACTTC. Encoded protein: CASSLGLADTYEQYF. Using reference TRBV7-6 and TRBJ2-7 for the parts outside the CDR3, the full variable domain is GAGVSQSPRYKVTKRGQDVALRCDPISGHVSLYWYRQALGQGPEFLTYFNYEAQQDKSGLPNDRFSAERPEGSISTLTIQRTEQRDSAMYRCASSLGLADTYEQYFGPGTRLTVT.

This clonotype showed up just a few times. The chain is built from TRBV7-2 and TRBJ2-1, with TRBD2 matching over 7 bases. Trimming took 5 bases from V and 0 from J; bases not matched to a gene: 4. The CDR3 length is 15 residues. Germline CDR1 SGHTA, CDR2 FQGNSA. The CDR3 spells CASSQRDRSYNEQFF. The CDR3 DNA reads TGTGCCAGCAGCCAGCGGGACCGCTCCTACAATGAGCAGTTCTTC.

The chain is built from TRBV10-3 and TRBJ2-7, with 9 bases that match TRBD1. Germline trimming cut 6 bases from V and 6 bases from J; bases unmatched to any gene: 3. The CDR3 has 12 amino acids. Germline V gene sequence: CDR1 ENHRY, CDR2 SYGVKD. The CDR3 DNA follows: TGTGCCATCAGGACGGACAGGGGCGAGCAGTACTTC. This codes for CAIRTDRGEQYF.

This chain links TRBV7-9 with TRBJ2-1, with 9 bases identical to TRBD1. The CDR3 covers 12 residues. Looked up from germline, CDR1 is SEHNR and CDR2 is FQNEAQ (reference sequence). V gave up 8 bases and J gave up 9 bases; unmatched junction bases: 5. CDR3 DNA: TGTGCCAGCCGGGACAGGGCTGGTGAGCAGTTCTTC. It codes for CASRDRAGEQFF.

The table lists this clonotype with a count of one. This chain joins TRBV15 and TRBJ1-1, with 8 positions matching TRBD1. This CDR3 spans 16 amino acids. The V and J ends lost 1 base and 1 base, in that order; junction bases with no gene match: 5. Germline V gene lookup returns CDR1 LNHNV and CDR2 YYDKDF (reference sequence). CDR3 protein: CATSRAPDRGNTEAFF. CDR3 bases: TGTGCCACCAGCAGAGCCCCCGACAGGGGGAACACTGAAGCTTTCTTT.

On this clonotype itself: A much larger clone is a single base away; this may be a read error. The chain carries TRBV6-6 and TRBJ1-3, with 7 positions matching TRBD1. This CDR3 has 16 residues. Per germline, CDR1 MNHNY and CDR2 SVGAGI (reference sequence). The CDR3 sequence: CASSYRGGGSENTIYF. For the CDR3, the DNA is TGTGCCAGCAGTTATCGTGGAGGGGGCTCTGAAAACACCATATATTTT.

The sample holds a few counts of this clonotype. The genes are TRBV5-4 and TRBJ2-1; D is undetermined. The CDR3 extends over 12 amino acids. V was cut by 3 bases and J by 6 bases, with 7 bases left in between. Per germline, CDR1 SGHNT and CDR2 YYREEE (reference sequence). The CDR3 here is CASSSGLNEQFF. The CDR3 nucleotides read TGTGCCAGCAGCTCGGGCCTCAATGAGCAGTTCTTC.

This clonotype was detected only a few times. This rearrangement joins TRBV6-2 or TRBV6-3 to TRBJ2-7; D unresolved. CDR3 length equals 15 residues. With 5 bases removed from V and 0 bases from J, the gap between germline ends came to 14 bases. Germline CDR1 reads MNHEY; CDR2 reads SVGEGT. The CDR3 DNA is TGTGCCAGCAGTCCACTCGCGGACGTCTCCTACGAGCAGTACTTC. Protein sequence: CASSPLADVSYEQYF.

The genes are TRBV29-1 and TRBJ1-1; TRBD1 agrees at 10 bases. V shed 6 bases, J shed 4 bases, and the junction held 11 bases outside the gene matches. The CDR3 consists of 15 residues. Per germline, CDR1 SQVTM and CDR2 ANQGSEA. CDR3 coding DNA: TGCAGCGTCCTCTTGTTAGGGGACAGGGGCACTGAAGCTTTCTTT. Residues: CSVLLLGDRGTEAFF.

Many counts were recorded for this clonotype. This sequence joins TRBV28 and TRBJ1-5, with 9 positions matching TRBD1. Germline lookup yields CDR1 MDHEN and CDR2 SYDVKM. CDR3 length: 14 residues. J gave up 2 bases and V 5 bases, and 1 base lay outside the gene matches. The CDR3, as DNA: TGTGCCAGCAGTCGGACAGGGGGCAATCAGCCCCAGCATTTT. Protein: CASSRTGGNQPQHF.

This clonotype occurred many times. The rearrangement uses TRBV7-6 and TRBJ2-2; possibly TRBD2 for D (6 bases). Germline assignment: CDR1 SGHVS and CDR2 FNYEAQ. The CDR3 contains 17 residues. With 4 bases removed from V and 4 bases from J, the gap between germline ends came to 19 bases. This chain's CDR3 is CASSSAAVRDSTGELFF. The DNA for the CDR3 is TGTGCCAGCAGCTCCGCGGCGGTCCGGGACTCCACCGGGGAGCTGTTTTTT. The full variable domain, completed using reference TRBV7-6 and TRBJ2-2, is GAGVSQSPRYKVTKRGQDVALRCDPISGHVSLYWYRQALGQGPEFLTYFNYEAQQDKSGLPNDRFSAERPEGSISTLTIQRTEQRDSAMYRCASSSAAVRDSTGELFFGEGSRLTVL.

This chain uses TRBV7-9 with TRBJ2-3; D might be TRBD2 (6 bases). The germline V and J ends were trimmed by 5 bases and 1 base, with 16 bases remaining between them. The CDR3 consists of 16 residues. The germline V gene has CDR1 SEHNR and CDR2 FQNEAQ (reference sequence). CDR3 loop: CASSALGGTRTDTQYF. In DNA form, the CDR3 reads TGTGCCAGCAGCGCGCTGGGAGGTACCCGCACAGATACGCAGTATTTT.

This clonotype appeared many times. This chain connects TRBV7-3 to TRBJ2-3, with 7 bases matching TRBD2. CDR1 and CDR2 (germline): SGHTA, FQGTGA. Unmatched junction bases numbered 8, after V lost 5 bases and J lost 0 bases. This CDR3 spans 16 amino acids. The CDR3 sequence: CASSPGRGISTDTQYF. The CDR3 DNA reads as TGTGCCAGCAGCCCTGGGCGGGGGATAAGCACAGATACGCAGTATTTT.

Remarks on this clonotype: It may be a read error: a sequence one base away is much more abundant. V gene TRBV20-1 combines with J gene TRBJ2-1; 10 nucleotides align to TRBD1. This CDR3 has 15 residues. Germline CDR1 is DFQATT and CDR2 is SNEGSKA (reference sequence). Here the CDR3 DNA reads TGCAGTGCCAGAGACATCGGGACAGGGGTCAATGAGCAGTTCTTC. This translates into CSARDIGTGVNEQFF.

This clonotype was observed at least ten times. The chain links TRBV28 to TRBJ2-7; 10 bases map to TRBD1. V lost 5 bases to trimming and J lost 3 bases; unmatched junction nucleotides: 13. The CDR3 is 17 amino acids. CDR1 MDHEN and CDR2 SYDVKM come from the germline V gene. CDR3 residues: CASSPQKWGQGRYEQYF. For the CDR3, the DNA is TGTGCCAGCAGTCCCCAAAAGTGGGGACAGGGGCGCTACGAGCAGTACTTC.